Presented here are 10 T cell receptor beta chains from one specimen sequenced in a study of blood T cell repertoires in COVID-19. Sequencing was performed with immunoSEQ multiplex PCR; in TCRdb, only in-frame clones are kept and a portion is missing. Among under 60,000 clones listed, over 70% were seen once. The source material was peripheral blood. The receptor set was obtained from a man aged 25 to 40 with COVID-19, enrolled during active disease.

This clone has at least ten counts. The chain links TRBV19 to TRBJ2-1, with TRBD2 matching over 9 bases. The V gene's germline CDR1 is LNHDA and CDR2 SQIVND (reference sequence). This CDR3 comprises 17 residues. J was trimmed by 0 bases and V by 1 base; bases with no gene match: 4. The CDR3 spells CASSIGRGGSSYNEQFF. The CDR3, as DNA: TGTGCCAGTAGTATAGGGCGGGGGGGCAGCTCCTACAATGAGCAGTTCTTC.

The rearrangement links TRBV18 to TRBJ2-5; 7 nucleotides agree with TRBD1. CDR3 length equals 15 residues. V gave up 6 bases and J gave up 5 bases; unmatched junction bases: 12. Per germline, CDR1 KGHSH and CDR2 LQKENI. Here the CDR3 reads CASSPRDSPGETQYF. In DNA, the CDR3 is TGTGCCAGCTCGCCCCGGGACAGCCCTGGGGAGACCCAGTACTTC.

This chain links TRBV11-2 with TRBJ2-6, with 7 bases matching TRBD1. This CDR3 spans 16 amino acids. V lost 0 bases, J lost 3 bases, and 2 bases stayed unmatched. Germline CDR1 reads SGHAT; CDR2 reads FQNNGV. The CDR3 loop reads CASSLDRGIGANVLTF. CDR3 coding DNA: TGTGCCAGCAGCTTAGACAGGGGGATTGGGGCCAACGTCCTGACTTTC.

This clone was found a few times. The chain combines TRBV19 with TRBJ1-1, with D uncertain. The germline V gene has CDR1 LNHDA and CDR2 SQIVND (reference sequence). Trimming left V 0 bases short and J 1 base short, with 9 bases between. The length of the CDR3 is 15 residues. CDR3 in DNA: TGTGCCAGTAGTATAGATACGATTAGGAACACTGAAGCTTTCTTT. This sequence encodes CASSIDTIRNTEAFF.

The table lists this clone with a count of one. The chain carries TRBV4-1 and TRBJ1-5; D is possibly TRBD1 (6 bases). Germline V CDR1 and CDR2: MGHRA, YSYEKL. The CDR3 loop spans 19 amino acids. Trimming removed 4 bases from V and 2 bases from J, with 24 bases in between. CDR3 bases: TGCGCCAGCAGCCCCGAGGCCACAGGGTTAACCGACGGCAATCAGCCCCAGCATTTT. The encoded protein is CASSPEATGLTDGNQPQHF.

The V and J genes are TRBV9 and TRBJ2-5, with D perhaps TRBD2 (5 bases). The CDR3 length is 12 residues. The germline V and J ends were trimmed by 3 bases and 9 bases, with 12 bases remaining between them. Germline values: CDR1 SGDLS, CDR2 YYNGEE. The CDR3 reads CASSGRGDSQYF. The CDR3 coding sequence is TGTGCCAGCAGCGGACGGGGAGATTCCCAGTACTTC.

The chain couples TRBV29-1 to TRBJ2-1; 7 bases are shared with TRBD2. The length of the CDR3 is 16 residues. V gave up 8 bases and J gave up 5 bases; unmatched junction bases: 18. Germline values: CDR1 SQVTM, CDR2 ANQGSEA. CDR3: CSSDLKRAGVHNEQFF. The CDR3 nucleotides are TGCAGCTCGGACTTGAAGCGGGCGGGGGTCCACAATGAGCAGTTCTTC.

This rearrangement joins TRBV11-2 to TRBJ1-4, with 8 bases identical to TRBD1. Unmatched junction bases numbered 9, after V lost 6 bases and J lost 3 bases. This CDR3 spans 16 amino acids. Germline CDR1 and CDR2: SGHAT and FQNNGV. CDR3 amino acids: CASRRGQGAPNEKLFF. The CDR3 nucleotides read TGTGCCAGCAGGCGAGGGCAGGGGGCGCCTAATGAAAAACTGTTTTTT.

This chain's CDR3 is CASTYRPREGEAFF. In DNA, the CDR3 is TGTGCCAGCACCTACCGACCTCGCGAGGGTGAAGCTTTCTTT. The chain recombines TRBV5-8 with TRBJ1-1, with D unclear. Germline CDR1 is SGHTS and CDR2 is YDEGEE. Trimming removed 6 bases at V and 7 bases at J, with 19 bases between. The CDR3 length is 14 residues.

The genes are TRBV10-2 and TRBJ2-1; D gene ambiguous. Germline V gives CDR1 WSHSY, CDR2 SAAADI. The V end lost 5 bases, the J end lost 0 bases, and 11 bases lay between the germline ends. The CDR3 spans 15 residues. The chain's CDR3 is CASSFYPSSYNEQFF. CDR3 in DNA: TGCGCCAGCAGTTTCTATCCGAGCTCCTACAATGAGCAGTTCTTC.